Listed below are T cell receptor beta chains from one sample, sequenced in a study of STAT5B mutations in CD4+ large granular lymphocyte leukemia. Here immunoSEQ multiplex PCR was the method, and the copy in TCRdb shows in-frame clones only, minus some. The sample lists tens of thousands of clones, under 80% occurring once. Sequencing was carried out using CD4+ T cells from blood buffy coats. The source of these receptors is a human donor in good health. The conserved cysteine and the conserved F or W are not part of the CDR3 here. The listing skips clone size in some rows; elsewhere it reads once, few, many or a size class.

ASSFPRVLSYEQY | NA | TRBJ2-7 | TRBV12-1
ASSFGTGGQPQH | few | TRBJ1-5 | TRBV7-2
ASRRVALNTEAF | NA | TRBJ1-1 | TRBV6-6
ASSLDDYGYT | NA | TRBJ1-2 | TRBV7-2
ASSLRPGHSENSPLH | NA | TRBJ1-6 | TRBV28
ASSLGGTGGEQF | NA | TRBJ2-1 | TRBV7-3
ASSGNSEANYGYT | NA | TRBJ1-2 | TRBV18
AISDSNQPQH | NA | TRBJ1-5 | TRBV10-3
ASSLGTYNYGYT | NA | TRBJ1-2 | TRBV7-8
SGRDTRTEAF | few | TRBJ1-1 | TRBV29-1
ASSLPSPGGNQPQH | NA | TRBJ1-5 | TRBV21-1
ASSLGLSMPNTGELF | NA | TRBJ2-2 | TRBV4-2
ASSVANTGPHNEQF | NA | TRBJ2-1 | TRBV9
ASSIPGPYEQY | NA | TRBJ2-7 | TRBV19
ASSYQGARRDTQY | NA | TRBJ2-3 | TRBV9
ASSSSSMLGEQY | NA | TRBJ2-7 | TRBV27
ASSFGGGTDTQY | NA | TRBJ2-3 | TRBV5-1
ASSTGGANTGELF | NA | TRBJ2-2 | TRBV11-3
ASAREGAWDEQY | NA | TRBJ2-7 | TRBV11-1
ASSPLGGDNQPQH | few | TRBJ1-5 | TRBV9
ASSLSGNYGYT | NA | TRBJ1-2 | TRBV27